The clone carrying this TCR beta chain was counted ten times or more. Its specificity is not known. The data were taken from a study of molecular identifiers for immune sequencing clone quantification. Turning to the study itself: Four portions were sequenced after RNA from around 20,000 or 100,000 naive CD8 cells was split five ways in replicates. Study-wide findings and caveats: Single-cell amounts of spiked Jurkat TCR RNA were reportedly detectable among roughly 1 million naive cells. Clones with over 20 RNA copies captured over 97% of effector molecules but under 1% of naive ones.

TCRdb independently ran MiXCR on the PCR reads; one entry per CDR3 protein. Here the sample spans about half a million distinct CDR3 sequences, about a fifth being singletons. Sorting defined naive CD8 T cells as CD8+CD4-CCR7+CD45RA+. Germline V gene sequence: CDR1 MDHEN, CDR2 SYDVKM. With 3 bases removed from V and 6 bases from J, the gap between germline ends came to 18 bases. CDR3 size: 16 residues. This TCR was sampled from a human donor in good health. Some libraries in this study had Jurkat cell RNA spiked in. The sequencing sample was made of naive CD8+ T cells from blood, with Jurkat cell RNA spiked in. Regarding subset: FACS-sorted CD8+CD4-CCR7+CD45RA+ naive T cells. The chain carries TRBV28 and TRBJ2-1, with D perhaps TRBD2 (6 bases). CDR3 nucleotide sequence: TGTGCCAGCAGTTTGACTGGAGGGCTAGCTCTCAATGAGCAGTTCTTC. Translation: CASSLTGGLALNEQFF.